These 17 T cell receptor beta chains were all obtained from the same sample, sequenced in a study of blood T cell repertoires in COVID-19 (TCRdb year 2020). The method was the immunoSEQ multiplex PCR assay. TCRdb retrieved this table from immuneACCESS and kept in-frame rearrangements only. Not all clones are present; in checked studies, unresolved V genes account for under half, and no reason is known for the remainder. The sample table contains 150,000 to 200,000 clones; only one count was recorded for 90% of them. The ten most abundant clones make up over 15% of the sample. Sequenced input: peripheral blood. The receptor source for this set is a man aged 55 to 70 with active or convalescent COVID-19.

CDR3 coding DNA: TGTGCCAGCAGTCCTCCCGGGACAGGGGTGGGCATTCAGTACTTC. Protein: CASSPPGTGVGIQYF. This chain connects TRBV27 to TRBJ2-4; 10 positions agree with TRBD1. With 5 bases clipped from V and 9 bases from J, the junction kept 10 bases outside the gene matches. The CDR3 covers 15 residues. From germline, CDR1 is MNHEY and CDR2 SMNVEV (reference sequence).

The V gene is TRBV7-6, the J gene TRBJ1-4, with 8 bases identical to TRBD1. The CDR3 length is 15 residues. The V and J ends lost 3 bases and 4 bases, in that order; junction bases with no gene match: 4. Germline CDR1 reads SGHVS; CDR2 reads FNYEAQ. This CDR3 is CASSLQTGDNEKLFF. CDR3 DNA sequence: TGTGCCAGCAGCTTGCAGACAGGGGATAATGAAAAACTGTTTTTT. The complete variable domain, with remaining parts taken from reference TRBV7-6 and TRBJ1-4, reads GAGVSQSPRYKVTKRGQDVALRCDPISGHVSLYWYRQALGQGPEFLTYFNYEAQQDKSGLPNDRFSAERPEGSISTLTIQRTEQRDSAMYRCASSLQTGDNEKLFFGSGTQLSVL.

This clone was recorded once. The chain uses TRBV6-4 and TRBJ1-1; no firm D call. CDR1 and CDR2 from the germline V gene are MRHNA and SNTAGT. V lost 5 bases, J lost 1 base, and 8 bases lay in between. The CDR3 covers 13 residues. CDR3 sequence reads: CASSTQKNTEAFF. The CDR3 DNA reads TGTGCCAGCAGTACACAGAAGAACACTGAAGCTTTCTTT.

The chain joins TRBV23-1 to TRBJ1-5; TRBD1 matches at 8 bases. TRBV23-1 is an ORF, and what it does is uncertain. This CDR3 is built from 15 residues. Trimming took 2 bases from V and 5 from J; bases not matched to a gene: 5. The CDR3 is CASSQRHRGDQPQHF. The CDR3 DNA is TGCGCCAGCAGTCAACGCCACAGGGGGGATCAGCCCCAGCATTTT.

The CDR3 reads CATSRELSSRMEQYF. The CDR3 DNA reads TGTGCCACCAGCAGAGAGTTGAGCTCCCGCATGGAGCAGTACTTC. The gene calls are TRBV15 and TRBJ2-7; D unclear. This CDR3 has 15 residues. V was cut by 0 bases and J by 7 bases, with 16 bases left in between. The germline V gene has CDR1 LNHNV and CDR2 YYDKDF (reference sequence).

CDR3 loop: CASSQPTGGGEQFF. CDR3 bases: TGTGCCAGTAGCCAACCGACAGGGGGGGGTGAGCAGTTCTTC. The rearrangement joins TRBV19 to TRBJ2-1; 9 bases are shared with TRBD1. V gave up 6 bases and J gave up 9 bases; unmatched junction bases: 9. The germline V gene encodes CDR1 LNHDA and CDR2 SQIVND (reference sequence). The CDR3 runs 14 residues. Filled out from reference TRBV19 and TRBJ2-1, the complete variable domain reads DGGITQSPKYLFRKEGQNVTLSCEQNLNHDAMYWYRQDPGQGLRLIYYSQIVNDFQKGDIAEGYSVSREKKESFPLTVTSAQKNPTAFYLCASSQPTGGGEQFFGPGTRLTVL.

V and J are TRBV5-4 and TRBJ2-7, with D possibly TRBD1 on 7 matching bases. With 3 bases removed from V and 3 bases from J, the gap between germline ends came to 16 bases. There are 15 residues in the CDR3. The germline V gene has CDR1 SGHNT and CDR2 YYREEE (reference sequence). The CDR3 DNA sequence: TGTGCCAGCAGCTCGGGAGAGACAGGGCGCTACGAGCAGTACTTC. Translation: CASSSGETGRYEQYF.

This clone has only one observation. The chain's CDR3 is CSASSTSGGARETQYF. The CDR3 nucleotides are TGCAGTGCTAGTTCGACTAGCGGGGGGGCCCGGGAGACCCAGTACTTC. The chain employs TRBV20-1 and TRBJ2-5; 14 bases map to TRBD2. In germline, CDR1 is DFQATT, CDR2 SNEGSKA (reference sequence). This CDR3 spans 16 amino acids. The ends lost 3 bases at V and 5 bases at J; junction bases unmatched: 8.

The gene calls are TRBV28 and TRBJ2-3; D is ambiguous. V was trimmed by 6 bases and J by 6 bases, leaving 25 bases between them. This CDR3 has 17 residues. Looked up from germline, CDR1 is MDHEN and CDR2 is SYDVKM. The CDR3 here is CASSLFSTRGAEDTQYF. CDR3 in DNA: TGTGCCAGCAGCCTTTTTTCTACCCGAGGCGCGGAGGATACGCAGTATTTT.

The V gene is TRBV6-6, the J gene TRBJ1-5, with D possibly being TRBD1 (5 bases). V was pared by 8 bases and J by 0 bases, with 11 bases between. This CDR3 contains 14 residues. Germline assignment: CDR1 MNHNY and CDR2 SVGAGI (reference sequence). CDR3 nucleotides: TGTGCCAGCCAGGGAAGTAATAGCAATCAGCCCCAGCATTTT. Translation gives CASQGSNSNQPQHF.

This rearrangement joins TRBV11-1 to TRBJ1-4, with TRBD1 matching over 7 bases. This CDR3 comprises 15 residues. Germline CDR1 and CDR2: SGHAT and FQDESV (reference sequence). V was clipped by 5 bases and J by 6 bases; unmatched bases: 9. For the CDR3, the DNA is TGTGCCAGCAGCAAAGGGACAGATGGGGATGAAAAACTGTTTTTT. Translated: CASSKGTDGDEKLFF.

About this clone: The junction differs from germline at one of its ends, possibly a read error. CDR3 residues: CASTSPGRSNTEAFF. As DNA, the CDR3 is TGTGCCAGCACCTCTCCCGGGAGGTCAAACACAGAAGCTTTCTTT. The V and J genes are TRBV2 and TRBJ1-1, with D unresolved. CDR1 is SNHLY and CDR2 is FYNNEI in the germline V gene. The CDR3 has 15 residues. Based on the CDR3 plus reference TRBV2 and TRBJ1-1, the full variable domain is EPEVTQTPSHQVTQMGQEVILRCVPISNHLYFYWYRQILGQKVEFLVSFYNNEISEKSEIFDDQFSVERPDGSNFTLKIRSTKLEDSAMYFCASTSPGRSNTEAFFGQGTRLTVV.

V gene TRBV6-1 combines with J gene TRBJ2-5; TRBD2 agrees at 8 bases. CDR3 length: 16 residues. Germline CDR1 MNHNS, CDR2 SASEGT. Trimming took 2 bases from V and 4 from J; bases not matched to a gene: 9. CDR3 coding DNA: TGTGCCAGCAGTGAACGCCGGGGGGGACAAGGAGAGACCCAGTACTTC. Its protein is CASSERRGGQGETQYF.

The V call is TRBV2, the J call TRBJ1-1; 7 nucleotides agree with TRBD1. Germline values: CDR1 SNHLY, CDR2 FYNNEI. The CDR3 length is 15 residues. V lost 3 bases, J lost 3 bases, and 7 bases stayed unmatched. Here the CDR3 reads CASSEQGQGDTEAFF. CDR3 nucleotide sequence: TGTGCCAGCAGTGAGCAGGGGCAGGGGGACACTGAAGCTTTCTTT.

The chain has TRBV6-5 and TRBJ2-7; 13 bases align to TRBD2. The J segment lost 6 bases and the V segment lost 6 bases, leaving 8 bases of the junction unmatched. From germline, CDR1 is MNHEY and CDR2 SVGAGI. CDR3 length: 15 residues. The DNA for the CDR3 is TGTGCCAGCAGGTGGACTAGCGGGAGTACCTCCGAGCAGTACTTC. Translating gives CASRWTSGSTSEQYF.

This chain uses TRBV28 with TRBJ1-2, with 8 positions matching TRBD1. Germline V lookup: CDR1 MDHEN, CDR2 SYDVKM. This CDR3 has 12 residues. With V trimmed by 3 bases and J by 7 bases, 1 base remained unmatched. The CDR3 protein is CASSLTGAGYTF. The CDR3, as DNA: TGTGCCAGCAGTTTGACAGGGGCTGGCTACACCTTC.

The chain combines TRBV7-2 with TRBJ2-2; tentative D call: TRBD2 (6 bases). The CDR3 spans 15 residues. Trimming removed 5 bases from V and 2 bases from J, with 12 bases in between. CDR1 and CDR2 (germline): SGHTA, FQGNSA. In DNA, the CDR3 is TGTGCCAGCAGCGCCCTTAGCGGTAACACCGGGGAGCTGTTTTTT. This gives the protein CASSALSGNTGELFF. Variable domain in full (rest from reference TRBV7-2 and TRBJ2-2): GAGVSQSPSNKVTEKGKDVELRCDPISGHTALYWYRQSLGQGLEFLIYFQGNSAPDKSGLPSDRFSAERTGGSVSTLTIQRTQQEDSAVYLCASSALSGNTGELFFGEGSRLTVL.